This T cell receptor (beta chain) was observed in a study of blood T cell repertoires in COVID-19. Study as a whole: From the United States, Italy and Spain came samples of acute and convalescent COVID-19. Sources were T cells, B-cell-depleted T cells, or PBMCs; the material itself was cDNA or gDNA.

TCRdb's copy holds only in-frame clones and misses some; the assay was immunoSEQ multiplex PCR. The sample shows roughly 340,000 clones, more than 70% of them seen only once. There are 14 residues in the CDR3. The germline V gene encodes CDR1 SGHNT and CDR2 YYREEE (reference sequence). The J segment lost 5 bases and the V segment lost 4 bases, leaving 2 bases of the junction unmatched. The chain combines TRBV5-4 with TRBJ2-7, with 14 bases that match TRBD2. The receptor was derived from a man aged 35 to 55 in a cohort exposed to, infected with or recovered from COVID-19 (not recorded which). Sequencing input: PBMCs or T cells enriched from blood (not recorded which). The DNA of the CDR3 is TGTGCCAGCAGCGGGACTAGCGGGAGCGACGAGCAGTACTTC. Amino acid sequence: CASSGTSGSDEQYF.